One sample yielded the 5 T cell receptor beta chains listed below, sequenced in a study of Graves' ophthalmopathy and Graves' hyperthyroidism. The authors amplified TCR beta CDR3 regions, and they did so from RNA transcripts for repertoire sequencing. Following a first-round RT-PCR that used HTBI primers, a second-round multiplex PCR was carried out. MiXCR, applied by TCRdb to the multiplex PCR reads, yields one record per CDR3 protein. This table has over 500,000 distinct CDR3 sequences, about 20% appearing once. The sample comprised peripheral blood. Source of these receptors: a woman aged 18-29 years with stable Graves' hyperthyroidism. Some clones in this sample may be carry-over from other donors' samples.

The table lists this clonotype with many counts. The V call is TRBV6-2 or TRBV6-3, the J call TRBJ1-5; TRBD1 aligns across 8 bases. J was trimmed by 7 bases and V by 6 bases; bases with no gene match: 8. The CDR3 spans 14 residues. Germline V gene lookup returns CDR1 MNHEY and CDR2 SVGEGT. The DNA for the CDR3 is TGTGCCAGCAGGGCCGGACAGGGAGCCCAGCCCCAGCATTTT. This gives the protein CASRAGQGAQPQHF.

This clonotype was seen just once. The J gene is TRBJ2-5, the V gene TRBV12-3 or TRBV12-4, with D possibly TRBD2 on 5 matching bases. The V and J ends lost 7 bases and 5 bases respectively, with 17 bases between them. CDR3 size: 14 residues. CDR3 DNA: TGTGCCAGCACCATAAGCGGACTCGGTGAGACCCAGTACTTC. Translating gives CASTISGLGETQYF.

The rearrangement uses TRBV7-9 and TRBJ2-5; D may be TRBD2 (6 bases). V shed 4 bases and J shed 4 bases, with 16 bases lying between them. This CDR3 spans 15 amino acids. Germline V gene lookup returns CDR1 SEHNR and CDR2 FQNEAQ (reference sequence). The CDR3 DNA reads TGTGCCAGCAGCTCAGACCGGGACTGGAGAGAGACCCAGTACTTC. This encodes CASSSDRDWRETQYF.

There are a few counts of this clonotype. One junction end does not reproduce the germline sequence, and a read error may be involved. V gene TRBV6-5 combines with J gene TRBJ1-5; D unclear. The CDR3 length is 15 residues. Germline V CDR1 and CDR2: MNHEY, SVGAGI. CDR3 residues: CASSYGDGSNHPQHF. For the CDR3, the DNA is TGTGCCAGCAGTTACGGGGATGGAAGCAATCATCCCCAGCATTTT.

This clonotype has ten or more counts. The chain recombines TRBV27 with TRBJ1-2; D perhaps matches TRBD1 (6 bases). This CDR3 is built from 14 residues. Germline V gives CDR1 MNHEY, CDR2 SMNVEV (reference sequence). Trimming removed 6 bases from V and 2 bases from J, with 13 bases in between. The CDR3 region is CASRKRGQNYGYTF. In nucleotides, the CDR3 is TGTGCCAGCAGGAAGCGGGGGCAGAACTATGGCTACACCTTC.